The sequence of this T cell receptor beta chain was determined in a study of cytomegalovirus exposure and HLA in healthy donors. Study-level points and caveats: Earlier analysis looked at TCR beta V segments, and most were productive about 90% or about 30% of the time.

Use of 60 Vbeta and 13 Jbeta primers characterized the PCR. Produced via immunoSEQ multiplex PCR; TCRdb's table is partial and in-frame only. The sample lists 140,000 to 150,000 clones; 80% were seen once. This clone has just one count. No antigen is known for it. The TCR comes from a middle-aged man in good health and CMV-seronegative. Sequenced sample: PBMCs.

The CDR3 DNA is TGTGCCAGCAGAACACATAGCGGGGGGGCAGAGGGAGAGCAGTACTTC. This encodes CASRTHSGGAEGEQYF. The V gene is TRBV7-2, the J gene TRBJ2-7, with 11 bases aligning to TRBD2. V shed 6 bases and J 7 bases; nucleotides not matched to a gene: 14. This CDR3 comprises 16 residues. CDR1 and CDR2 (germline): SGHTA, FQGNSA.